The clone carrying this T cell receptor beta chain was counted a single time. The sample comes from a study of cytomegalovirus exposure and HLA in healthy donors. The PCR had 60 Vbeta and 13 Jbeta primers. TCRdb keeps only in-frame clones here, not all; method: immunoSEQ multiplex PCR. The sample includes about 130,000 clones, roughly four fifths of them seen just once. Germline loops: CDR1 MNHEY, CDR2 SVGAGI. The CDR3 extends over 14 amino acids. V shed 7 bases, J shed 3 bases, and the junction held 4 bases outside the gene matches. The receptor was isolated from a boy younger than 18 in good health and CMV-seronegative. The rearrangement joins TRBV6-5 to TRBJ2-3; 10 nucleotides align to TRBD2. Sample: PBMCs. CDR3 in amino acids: CASIPLAGTDTQYF. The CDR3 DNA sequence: TGTGCCAGCATTCCACTAGCGGGGACAGATACGCAGTATTTT.